This passage covers 25 T cell receptor beta chains from one sample sequenced in a study of cytotoxic CD8 clonotypes in ibrutinib-treated CLL. Some clones are missing from TCRdb's copy, which holds only in-frame ones; the method was immunoSEQ multiplex PCR. The sample lists fewer than 400,000 clones; over 55% were seen once. The sample consisted of PBMCs, taken after 36 months of ibrutinib treatment. The receptors were sampled from a human donor with chronic lymphocytic leukemia.

This clone was observed a few times. V gene TRBV20-1 combines with J gene TRBJ2-7; D is unclear. The CDR3 is 11 residues long. V was cut by 6 bases and J by 4 bases, with 10 bases left in between. Germline lookup yields CDR1 DFQATT and CDR2 SNEGSKA (reference sequence). Written as DNA, the CDR3 is TGCAGTGCGCCGATGGGGTACGAGCAGTACTTC. Amino acids: CSAPMGYEQYF.

V is TRBV15 and J is TRBJ2-7; D is uncertain. Germline CDR1 reads LNHNV; CDR2 reads YYDKDF (reference sequence). The CDR3 covers 13 residues. V was clipped by 0 bases and J by 7 bases, with 10 bases between them. CDR3 DNA sequence: TGTGCCACCAGCAGAGATATACGAGGTGAGCAGTACTTC. Translated, it gives CATSRDIRGEQYF.

This clone was detected only a few times. Here the CDR3 DNA reads TGCGCCAGCAGCCAGTCGGGGACCCAGTACTTC. Translating it yields CASSQSGTQYF. The chain is built from TRBV4-1 and TRBJ2-5; D unclear. CDR3 size: 11 residues. Per the germline V gene, CDR1 is MGHRA and CDR2 is YSYEKL. V shed 3 bases and J shed 7 bases, with 6 bases lying between them.

J is TRBJ2-2 and V is TRBV7-8; D is unclear. CDR3 length equals 13 residues. CDR1 and CDR2 from the germline V gene are SGHVS and FQNEAQ. Trimming took off 3 bases at V and 1 base at J, with 3 bases between the two ends. This CDR3 is CASSFGNTGELFF. In nucleotides, the CDR3 is TGTGCCAGCAGCTTTGGGAACACCGGGGAGCTGTTTTTT.

CDR3 sequence reads: CASSVSTRGGSTNEKLFF. DNA for the CDR3: TGTGCCAGCAGCGTATCAACTCGTGGCGGGTCAACTAATGAAAAACTGTTTTTT. The chain links TRBV9 to TRBJ1-4; no reliable D call. CDR3 length equals 18 residues. CDR1 is SGDLS and CDR2 is YYNGEE in the germline V gene. Trimming shortened V by 1 base and J by 0 bases, and 16 bases separated the two germline ends.

This clone has more than one count but fewer than ten. The CDR3 spells CASQDRTEAFF. The CDR3 region has the DNA TGTGCCAGCCAGGACCGAACTGAAGCTTTCTTT. The chain uses TRBV2 and TRBJ1-1; no reliable D call. Germline CDR1 is SNHLY and CDR2 is FYNNEI. V lost 8 bases and J lost 5, with 9 bases in between. The CDR3 sequence is 11 residues long.

This clone was detected a few times. J is TRBJ2-2 and V is TRBV10-1; D is unclear. With 8 bases removed from V and 4 bases from J, the gap between germline ends came to 14 bases. CDR3 length equals 14 residues. Germline V CDR1 and CDR2: WNHNN, SYGVQD (reference sequence). This CDR3 reads CASSGVWGTGELFF. The DNA of the CDR3 is TGCGCCAGCTCAGGAGTATGGGGCACCGGGGAGCTGTTTTTT.

This clone was recorded a few times. The junction does not match germline at one end; this may be a read error. This sequence joins TRBV6-1 and TRBJ1-2; 8 bases are shared with TRBD1. The CDR3 consists of 14 residues. In germline, CDR1 is MNHNS, CDR2 SASEGT. CDR3 in DNA: TGTGCCAGCAGTGAGCGCCGTCGCGGGGACAGGAAACAATTC. It is translated as CASSERRRGDRKQF.

The V and J genes are TRBV6-1 and TRBJ1-3; D not resolved. V lost 2 bases and J 16 bases, leaving 12 bases between the germline ends. Germline CDR1 and CDR2: MNHNS and SASEGT. The CDR3 sequence is 11 residues long. CDR3 in DNA: TGTGCCAGCAGTGAATCTATACCTCAGTATTTT. Its protein product is CASSESIPQYF.

This chain's CDR3 is CASSYSFSVDTEAFF. CDR3 coding DNA: TGTGCCAGCAGTTACTCGTTCTCAGTGGACACTGAAGCTTTCTTT. The rearrangement links TRBV6-5 to TRBJ1-1; D unresolved. There are 15 residues in the CDR3. Per the germline V gene, CDR1 is MNHEY and CDR2 is SVGAGI. V was trimmed by 0 bases and J by 3 bases, leaving 11 bases between them.

The gene calls are TRBV5-4 and TRBJ1-5; 9 nucleotides agree with TRBD1. Germline V gives CDR1 SGHNT, CDR2 YYREEE (reference sequence). The CDR3 contains 14 residues. J gave up 5 bases and V 5 bases, and 5 bases lay outside the gene matches. Here the CDR3 DNA reads TGTGCCAGCAGTACAGGGGGCTTAGATCAGCCCCAGCATTTT. As protein: CASSTGGLDQPQHF.

The chain joins TRBV5-1 to TRBJ2-1; maybe TRBD2 (6 bases). The CDR3 is 15 amino acids. Trimming pared 3 bases from V and 7 bases from J, leaving 17 bases between. Per the germline V gene, CDR1 is SGHRS and CDR2 is YFSETQ. This CDR3 is CASSYAGSGGNEQFF. The CDR3 DNA is TGCGCCAGCAGCTATGCGGGAAGTGGGGGGAATGAGCAGTTCTTC.

The V call is TRBV2, the J call TRBJ2-1; 8 nucleotides agree with TRBD2. Germline lookup yields CDR1 SNHLY and CDR2 FYNNEI. J gave up 5 bases and V 5 bases, and 8 bases lay outside the gene matches. The length of the CDR3 is 15 residues. The CDR3 is CASSSDGGGDNEQFF. For the CDR3, the DNA is TGTGCCAGCAGTTCGGACGGGGGGGGAGACAATGAGCAGTTCTTC.

The rearrangement links TRBV4-1 to TRBJ2-2, with TRBD2 identical over 10 bases. V lost 2 bases and J lost 8; bases outside the gene matches: 2. This CDR3 region has 14 residues. Germline CDR1 reads MGHRA; CDR2 reads YSYEKL. The CDR3 here is CASSQPSGSGELFF. CDR3 in DNA: TGCGCCAGCAGCCAACCTAGCGGGAGTGGGGAGCTGTTTTTT.

This clone was seen more than once but under ten times. CDR3 nucleotides: TGCGCCAGCAGCTTTACAGATATGAACACTGAAGCTTTCTTT. Its protein product is CASSFTDMNTEAFF. The J gene is TRBJ1-1, the V gene TRBV5-1; no firm D call. CDR3 length equals 14 residues. The germline V gene encodes CDR1 SGHRS and CDR2 YFSETQ. V lost 2 bases and J lost 0, with 8 bases in between.

CDR3 amino acids: CATRRLAGGSAGTDTQYF. The CDR3 nucleotides are TGCGCCACCAGACGGCTAGCGGGAGGTTCCGCTGGCACAGATACGCAGTATTTT. The genes are TRBV5-1 and TRBJ2-3; 11 bases are shared with TRBD2. The CDR3 extends over 18 amino acids. Germline values: CDR1 SGHRS, CDR2 YFSETQ. Losses at the gene ends were 9 bases for V and 1 base for J; bases not matched to a gene: 16.

This clone was observed at least ten times. V and J are TRBV7-2 and TRBJ2-7; 7 bases map to TRBD2. CDR3 length equals 13 residues. V shed 4 bases, J shed 0 bases, and the junction held 0 bases outside the gene matches. CDR1 and CDR2 (germline): SGHTA, FQGNSA. The CDR3 sequence: CASSWGGSYEQYF. The CDR3 DNA sequence: TGTGCCAGCAGCTGGGGGGGCTCCTACGAGCAGTACTTC.

Concerning this clone: At the DNA level, this CDR3 is encoded by other sequences in the same sample as well. This chain links TRBV28 with TRBJ1-2; perhaps TRBD1 as D (5 bases). Germline V gives CDR1 MDHEN, CDR2 SYDVKM. V dropped 2 bases and J dropped 5 bases, with 9 bases sitting between them. This CDR3 region has 13 residues. The CDR3 DNA is TGTGCCAGCAGTTTAACAGGTGGATATGGCTACACCTTC. This sequence encodes CASSLTGGYGYTF.

This clone appeared a few times. V is TRBV27 and J is TRBJ2-2; D is uncertain. The CDR3 consists of 13 residues. V was shortened by 5 bases and J by 5 bases, with 9 bases between the two germline ends. Looked up from germline, CDR1 is MNHEY and CDR2 is SMNVEV (reference sequence). The chain's CDR3 is CASSVRATGELFF. As DNA, the CDR3 is TGTGCCAGCAGTGTTAGGGCAACCGGGGAGCTGTTTTTT.

The chain has TRBV7-3 and TRBJ2-3; tentative D call: TRBD2 (6 bases). CDR3 size: 17 residues. CDR1 and CDR2 (germline): SGHTA, FQGTGA. V gave up 2 bases and J gave up 4 bases, with 19 bases separating them. CDR3 in amino acids: CASSLSKGLLGADTQYF. The CDR3 DNA follows: TGTGCCAGCAGCTTATCAAAAGGACTACTAGGCGCAGATACGCAGTATTTT.

The V call is TRBV10-2, the J call TRBJ2-7; no clear D gene. V lost 2 bases and J 0 bases, leaving 14 bases between the germline ends. Germline V CDR1 and CDR2: WSHSY, SAAADI. This CDR3 is built from 16 residues. The CDR3 sequence: CASSEPRVGISYEQYF. CDR3 bases: TGCGCCAGCAGTGAGCCTCGGGTCGGCATCTCCTACGAGCAGTACTTC.

Comments on this clone: Additional DNA sequences in this sample encode the identical CDR3. The rearrangement uses TRBV29-1 and TRBJ1-1; D gene ambiguous. Deletions cut 7 bases from V and 2 bases from J, with 5 bases between. The CDR3 spans 10 residues. Germline CDR1 is SQVTM and CDR2 is ANQGSEA. The CDR3 DNA is TGCAGCGCCTCTAACACTGAAGCTTTCTTT. It encodes CSASNTEAFF.

The genes are TRBV6-5 and TRBJ2-7; possibly TRBD1 for D (5 bases). Per the germline V gene, CDR1 is MNHEY and CDR2 is SVGAGI. V was clipped by 3 bases and J by 3 bases, with 6 bases between them. The CDR3 spans 12 residues. CDR3 in DNA: TGTGCCAGCAGTTATCAGGGCTACGAGCAGTACTTC. Its protein product is CASSYQGYEQYF.

As for this clone: Other DNA variants within this sample encode the same CDR3. The genes are TRBV29-1 and TRBJ2-3, with unresolved D. V was clipped by 4 bases and J by 0 bases, with 8 bases between them. The germline V gene has CDR1 SQVTM and CDR2 ANQGSEA. The CDR3 runs to 13 residues. CDR3 in amino acids: CSVAGSSTDTQYF. The CDR3 DNA sequence: TGCAGCGTTGCGGGTTCTAGCACAGATACGCAGTATTTT.

The chain recombines TRBV23-1 with TRBJ2-5; 7 bases align to TRBD2. TRBV23-1 belongs to the ORF category, with a function that is uncertain. Trimming at V came to 6 bases and at J to 2 bases, leaving 9 bases not matched to a gene. The CDR3 loop spans 15 amino acids. CDR3 DNA: TGCGCCAGCAGCCAGGAAAGCGGGGAACAAGAGACCCAGTACTTC. Translated: CASSQESGEQETQYF.